This TCR beta chain was captured by sequencing in a study of T cell responses to AZD1222 COVID-19 vaccine. Study-level findings and limits: Only a handful of individuals given AZD1222 were seropositive at baseline. Dominant CD4 TCR responses targeted spike regions 160-218 and 743-854.

Here immunoSEQ multiplex PCR was the method, and the copy in TCRdb shows in-frame clones only, minus some. The sample has over 85,000 clones, about 95% seen once. Researchers grouped second doses given at about 4 or about 12 weeks into one pool. Trimming pared 1 base from V and 4 bases from J, leaving 8 bases between. The CDR3 extends over 14 amino acids. Germline-derived CDR1 and CDR2 are SGHKS and YYEKEE (reference sequence). Remarks on this clone: Its antigen remains unidentified.

The sample here was peripheral blood, taken 28 days after the second AZD1222 dose. The chain uses TRBV5-5 and TRBJ2-2, with D perhaps TRBD2 (6 bases). The sequence derives from an adult who received the AZD1222 COVID-19 vaccine. CDR3 loop: CASSLLGGTGELFF. The CDR3 bases are TGTGCCAGCAGCTTGCTGGGGGGCACCGGGGAGCTGTTTTTT.